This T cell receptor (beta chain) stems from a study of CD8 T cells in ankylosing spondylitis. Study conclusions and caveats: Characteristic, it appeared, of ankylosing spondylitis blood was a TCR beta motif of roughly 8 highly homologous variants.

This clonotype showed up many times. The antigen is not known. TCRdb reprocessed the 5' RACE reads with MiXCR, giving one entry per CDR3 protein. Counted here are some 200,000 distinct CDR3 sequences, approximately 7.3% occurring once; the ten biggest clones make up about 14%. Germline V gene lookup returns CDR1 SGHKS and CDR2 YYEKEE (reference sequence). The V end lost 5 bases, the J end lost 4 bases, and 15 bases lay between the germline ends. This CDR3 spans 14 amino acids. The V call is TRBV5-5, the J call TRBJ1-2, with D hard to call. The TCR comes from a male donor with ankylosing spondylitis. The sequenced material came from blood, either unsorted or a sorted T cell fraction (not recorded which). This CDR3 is CASREGQTIYGYTF. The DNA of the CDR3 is TGTGCCAGCAGAGAGGGCCAAACAATCTATGGCTACACCTTC. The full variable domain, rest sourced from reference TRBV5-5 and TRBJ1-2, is DAGVTQSPTHLIKTRGQQVTLRCSPISGHKSVSWYQQVLGQGPQFIFQYYEKEERGRGNFPDRFSARQFPNYSSELNVNALLLGDSALYLCASREGQTIYGYTFGSGTRLTVV.